One sample yielded the 8 T cell receptor beta chains listed below, sequenced in a study of blood T cells in healthy people across ages. Alongside a J-beta primer mix, a sample-barcoded 5' primer served in a second PCR lasting roughly 7 to 11 cycles. TCRdb reprocessed the 5' RACE reads with MiXCR, giving one entry per CDR3 protein. The sample carries some 760,000 distinct CDR3 sequences, approximately 25% recorded once. In addition, the sample was reused for a study of T cells of mothers and their children.

The specimen was blood. These receptors all come from a boy younger than 18 in good health.

This clonotype turned up a few times. V is TRBV7-9 and J is TRBJ1-1; D is undetermined. Deletions cut 8 bases from V and 0 bases from J, with 16 bases between. Germline V gene sequence: CDR1 SEHNR, CDR2 FQNEAQ (reference sequence). The CDR3 runs to 15 residues. The CDR3 DNA follows: TGTGCCAGCGTCACTTTAGGAAACCTGAACACTGAAGCTTTCTTT. The encoded protein is CASVTLGNLNTEAFF.

This clonotype was recorded at least ten times. This chain links TRBV29-1 with TRBJ2-1; D not certain. The germline CDR1 and CDR2 sequences are SQVTM and ANQGSEA. The ends were cut back, 0 bases at V and 5 bases at J, with 11 bases in the middle. CDR3 length: 14 residues. The CDR3, as DNA: TGCAGCGTTGAAGATGGGTACAACCACAATGAGCAGTTCTTC. It is translated as CSVEDGYNHNEQFF.

This clonotype occurred a few times. This chain joins TRBV4-2 and TRBJ2-7; D gene uncertain. V gave up 1 base and J gave up 3 bases, with 7 bases separating them. The germline V gene encodes CDR1 LGHNA and CDR2 YNFKEQ. The CDR3 covers 13 residues. The CDR3 reads CASSQVKDYEQYF. The CDR3 nucleotides read TGTGCCAGCAGCCAAGTTAAGGACTACGAGCAGTACTTC.

This clonotype was recorded a few times. The chain uses TRBV7-9 and TRBJ1-1, with D perhaps matching TRBD1 (5 bases). This CDR3 spans 17 amino acids. Trimming pared 1 base from V and 3 bases from J, leaving 18 bases between. Germline CDR1 is SEHNR and CDR2 is FQNEAQ (reference sequence). The CDR3 coding sequence is TGTGCCAGCAGCTTAGTAAGTGGGGGAGGGTTGTACACTGAAGCTTTCTTT. Protein sequence: CASSLVSGGGLYTEAFF.

The rearrangement joins TRBV21-1 to TRBJ2-4; the table's D call TRBD1 went unverified against the DNA. TRBV21-1 is a recognized pseudogene. CDR3 length: 17 amino acids. The CDR3 nucleotides read TGTGCCAGCAGCCTCCAAGGAGAGGGAGTGGCCAAAAACATTCAGTACTTC. This translates into CASSLQGEGVAKNIQYF.

J is TRBJ2-5 and V is TRBV7-2, with 8 bases identical to TRBD2. With 2 bases clipped from V and 3 bases from J, the junction kept 8 bases outside the gene matches. This CDR3 region has 16 residues. In germline, CDR1 is SGHTA, CDR2 FQGNSA. The CDR3 reads CASSLLSGGLKETQYF. The DNA for the CDR3 is TGTGCCAGCAGCTTATTAAGCGGGGGCTTAAAAGAGACCCAGTACTTC.

In this sample, this clonotype turned up a few times. The chain recombines TRBV28 with TRBJ2-3, with 13 bases lining up with TRBD2. CDR1 and CDR2 (germline): MDHEN, SYDVKM. V shed 6 bases, J shed 4 bases, and the junction held 4 bases outside the gene matches. CDR3 size: 15 residues. This CDR3 reads CASSRLAGGSDTQYF. The DNA for the CDR3 is TGTGCCAGCAGCCGACTAGCGGGAGGATCAGATACGCAGTATTTT.

The chain uses TRBV14 and TRBJ1-1; 7 bases fit TRBD1. Germline V gene lookup returns CDR1 SGHDN and CDR2 FVKESK. V gave up 3 bases and J gave up 4 bases; unmatched junction bases: 14. The CDR3 has 17 amino acids. The CDR3 nucleotides are TGTGCCAGCAGCCAGACTTCACAGGGGCCAGACGGCACTGAAGCTTTCTTT. Protein product: CASSQTSQGPDGTEAFF.